The 26 T cell receptor beta chains in this list originate from one sample, sequenced in a study of OX40 agonist ivuxolimab in advanced cancers. This table comes from immunoSEQ multiplex PCR, and its TCRdb copy is limited to in-frame clones, with some not included. Of tens of thousands of clones listed, about 85% are singletons. The material was CD4+ or CD8+ T cells sorted from blood, obtained in a trial of the OX40 agonist ivuxolimab. The receptor source for this set is an adult with an advanced solid tumor such as melanoma, head and neck, liver or kidney cancer.

This rearrangement joins TRBV10-1 to TRBJ1-1; a possible D gene is TRBD1 (5 bases). Germline V CDR1 and CDR2: WNHNN, SYGVQD (reference sequence). V lost 4 bases and J 1 base, leaving 10 bases between the germline ends. The CDR3 spans 14 residues. CDR3 coding DNA: TGCGCCAGCAGTGCGGGACCGAAGAACACTGAAGCTTTCTTT. The encoded protein is CASSAGPKNTEAFF.

This chain joins TRBV6-6 and TRBJ1-2; TRBD1 agrees at 7 bases. The CDR3 runs 16 residues. Looked up from germline, CDR1 is MNHNY and CDR2 is SVGAGI (reference sequence). V was clipped by 2 bases and J by 2 bases; unmatched bases: 8. Here the CDR3 reads CASSYDLRTGNYGYTF. The CDR3 DNA reads as TGTGCCAGCAGTTACGATCTTCGGACAGGCAACTATGGCTACACCTTC.

This chain links TRBV11-2 with TRBJ2-5; possibly TRBD1 for D (5 bases). Germline V gene lookup returns CDR1 SGHAT and CDR2 FQNNGV. The CDR3 has 13 residues. The V gene lost 4 bases and the J gene lost 4 bases, with 10 bases spanning the gap. The chain's CDR3 is CASSSRVRETQYF. CDR3 nucleotides: TGTGCCAGCAGCTCCAGGGTTCGAGAGACCCAGTACTTC.

V and J are TRBV9 and TRBJ1-4; D not resolved. The V end was cut by 3 bases, the J end by 0 bases, with 9 bases between. CDR1 and CDR2 from the germline V gene are SGDLS and YYNGEE. The CDR3 has 15 residues. The chain's CDR3 is CASSATLATNEKLFF. In DNA form, the CDR3 reads TGTGCCAGCAGCGCGACACTTGCAACTAATGAAAAACTGTTTTTT.

The chain couples TRBV11-2 to TRBJ2-1; 9 bases map to TRBD2. This CDR3 contains 16 residues. The V segment lost 3 bases and the J segment 7 bases; nucleotides outside the gene matches: 10. From germline, CDR1 is SGHAT and CDR2 FQNNGV. The CDR3 protein is CASSFDSGGMSNEQFF. The CDR3 nucleotides read TGTGCCAGCAGCTTCGATAGCGGGGGTATGTCTAATGAGCAGTTCTTC.

This chain links TRBV9 with TRBJ1-1; no reliable D call. V shed 3 bases and J shed 1 base, with 10 bases lying between them. Germline V gene sequence: CDR1 SGDLS, CDR2 YYNGEE. The CDR3 runs to 14 residues. The CDR3 bases are TGTGCCAGCAGCGCCCCCCCAGGGAACACTGAAGCTTTCTTT. Protein: CASSAPPGNTEAFF.

The genes are TRBV6-5 and TRBJ2-5, with a tentative D call TRBD2 (5 bases). V lost 6 bases, J lost 2 bases, and 7 bases lay in between. Germline values: CDR1 MNHEY, CDR2 SVGAGI. The CDR3 spans 12 residues. The CDR3 DNA sequence: TGTGCCAGCAGCCGGGAACAAGAGACCCAGTACTTC. It yields the protein CASSREQETQYF.

The V gene is TRBV5-1, the J gene TRBJ2-1, with 11 positions matching TRBD1. CDR1 SGHRS and CDR2 YFSETQ come from the germline V gene. Trimming removed 4 bases from V and 4 bases from J; junction bases left unmatched: 4. This CDR3 is 15 amino acids long. CDR3 coding DNA: TGCGCCAGCAGCGGCGGGACAGGGGGATACAATGAGCAGTTCTTC. It specifies CASSGGTGGYNEQFF. Full variable domain (remainder filled in from reference TRBV5-1 and TRBJ2-1): KAGVTQTPRYLIKTRGQQVTLSCSPISGHRSVSWYQQTPGQGLQFLFEYFSETQRNKGNFPGRFSGRQFSNSRSEMNVSTLELGDSALYLCASSGGTGGYNEQFFGPGTRLTVL.

The V call is TRBV13, the J call TRBJ2-6, with D unresolved. The CDR3 sequence is 14 residues long. V lost 1 base and J 4 bases, leaving 5 bases between the germline ends. The germline V gene has CDR1 PRHDT and CDR2 FYEKMQ (reference sequence). Here the CDR3 reads CASSLDIGANVLTF. The CDR3 DNA reads as TGTGCCAGCAGCTTAGATATCGGGGCCAACGTCCTGACTTTC.

The chain has TRBV9 and TRBJ1-2; D gene uncertain. In germline, CDR1 is SGDLS, CDR2 YYNGEE. This CDR3 contains 13 residues. V dropped 0 bases and J dropped 7 bases, with 10 bases sitting between them. The CDR3 reads CASSVDLGGGYTF. CDR3 sequence (DNA): TGTGCCAGCAGCGTAGACCTTGGAGGTGGCTACACCTTC. Filled out from reference TRBV9 and TRBJ1-2, the complete variable domain reads DSGVTQTPKHLITATGQRVTLRCSPRSGDLSVYWYQQSLDQGLQFLIQYYNGEERAKGNILERFSAQQFPDLHSELNLSSLELGDSALYFCASSVDLGGGYTFGSGTRLTVV.

This clone has a single count. The genes are TRBV19 and TRBJ1-5; 9 bases are a match to TRBD1. This CDR3 region has 19 residues. With 5 bases clipped from V and 6 bases from J, the junction kept 20 bases outside the gene matches. Germline-derived CDR1 and CDR2 are LNHDA and SQIVND (reference sequence). The CDR3 here is CASSPSGTGIFNPGQPQHF. DNA for the CDR3: TGTGCCAGTAGTCCCTCCGGGACAGGGATTTTCAACCCCGGTCAGCCCCAGCATTTT.

This clone was found once. The chain is built from TRBV7-2 and TRBJ2-3; 9 positions agree with TRBD1. V trimming: 2 bases; J trimming: 6 bases; junction bases outside the gene matches: 3. CDR1 and CDR2 (germline): SGHTA, FQGNSA. The CDR3 has 14 residues. For the CDR3, the DNA is TGTGCCAGCAGCTTAACAGGGGGCCCGGATACGCAGTATTTT. Residues: CASSLTGGPDTQYF.

This clone showed up just once. The chain carries TRBV18 and TRBJ2-3, with D possibly TRBD1 on 5 matching bases. Germline lookup yields CDR1 KGHSH and CDR2 LQKENI. The CDR3 extends over 13 amino acids. The V and J ends lost 3 bases and 5 bases respectively, with 9 bases between them. The CDR3 nucleotides read TGTGCCAGCTCACCCGACAGCCAAGATACGCAGTATTTT. Translating gives CASSPDSQDTQYF.

The chain uses TRBV19 and TRBJ1-6, with D hard to call. This CDR3 is built from 16 residues. CDR1 is LNHDA and CDR2 is SQIVND in the germline V gene (reference sequence). Trimming shortened V by 6 bases and J by 5 bases, and 17 bases separated the two germline ends. CDR3 sequence reads: CASRPELGGNNSPLHF. In nucleotides, the CDR3 is TGTGCCAGTAGGCCTGAGTTAGGCGGGAATAATTCACCCCTCCACTTT.

This clone came up once. The genes are TRBV4-3 and TRBJ1-6; D is unresolved. This CDR3 spans 14 amino acids. Germline-derived CDR1 and CDR2 are LGHNA and YSLEER. The V end lost 6 bases, the J end lost 10 bases, and 16 bases lay between the germline ends. CDR3 nucleotides: TGCGCCAGCAGTCTTGGTGGGGAGGCGTCACCCCTCCACTTT. The encoded protein is CASSLGGEASPLHF.

The CDR3 DNA reads as TGTGCCAGCAGCGTAGGGACAGACCGAAGGCAGCCCCAGCATTTT. Translation gives CASSVGTDRRQPQHF. The gene calls are TRBV7-8 and TRBJ1-5, with 7 positions matching TRBD1. With 5 bases clipped from V and 7 bases from J, the junction kept 11 bases outside the gene matches. The CDR3 is 15 amino acids. Germline V gene data show CDR1 as SGHVS and CDR2 as FQNEAQ.

The chain uses TRBV9 and TRBJ2-5, with a possible D match to TRBD2 (5 bases). V lost 0 bases, J lost 4 bases, and 10 bases lay in between. This CDR3 spans 14 amino acids. Germline V gene lookup returns CDR1 SGDLS and CDR2 YYNGEE. CDR3 coding DNA: TGTGCCAGCAGCGTAGTTGCCGGAGGAGAGACCCAGTACTTC. As protein: CASSVVAGGETQYF.

The rearrangement uses TRBV19 and TRBJ1-1; weak D call: TRBD1 (6 bases). CDR3 length: 12 residues. Germline V gene sequence: CDR1 LNHDA, CDR2 SQIVND (reference sequence). V lost 3 bases, J lost 4 bases, and 6 bases lay in between. CDR3 nucleotide sequence: TGTGCCAGTAGTATGACAGGCACTGAAGCTTTCTTT. As protein: CASSMTGTEAFF.

The rearrangement links TRBV6-5 to TRBJ2-7; D gene uncertain. The CDR3 runs 11 residues. Per the germline V gene, CDR1 is MNHEY and CDR2 is SVGAGI. With 7 bases removed from V and 3 bases from J, the gap between germline ends came to 7 bases. Here the CDR3 reads CASTKNYEQYF. The CDR3 region has the DNA TGTGCCAGCACAAAGAACTACGAGCAGTACTTC.

The chain carries TRBV9 and TRBJ2-3; 7 bases map to TRBD2. The V segment lost 4 bases and the J segment 0 bases; nucleotides outside the gene matches: 8. Germline V lookup: CDR1 SGDLS, CDR2 YYNGEE. The CDR3 totals 16 residues. The CDR3 is CASSWGDYSSTDTQYF. The CDR3, as DNA: TGTGCCAGCAGCTGGGGGGACTATTCTAGCACAGATACGCAGTATTTT.

The V gene is TRBV28, the J gene TRBJ1-5; 9 nucleotides line up with TRBD1. The V and J ends lost 9 bases and 7 bases, in that order; junction bases with no gene match: 7. There are 13 residues in the CDR3. CDR1 MDHEN and CDR2 SYDVKM come from the germline V gene. This CDR3 is CASRQGVKQPQHF. As DNA, the CDR3 is TGTGCCAGTCGACAGGGGGTAAAGCAGCCCCAGCATTTT.

This rearrangement joins TRBV15 to TRBJ1-4, with D perhaps matching TRBD1 (5 bases). V lost 0 bases and J 3 bases, leaving 11 bases between the germline ends. CDR1 and CDR2 (germline): LNHNV, YYDKDF (reference sequence). This CDR3 comprises 16 residues. In nucleotides, the CDR3 is TGTGCCACCAGCAGAGAGGGGGTAGCGGCTAATGAAAAACTGTTTTTT. Translating gives CATSREGVAANEKLFF.

This chain links TRBV19 with TRBJ1-3; D not certain. Germline-derived CDR1 and CDR2 are LNHDA and SQIVND (reference sequence). V lost 6 bases to trimming and J lost 0 bases, with 12 bases between them. CDR3 length: 15 residues. CDR3 sequence: CASSLQAYSGNTIYF. CDR3 coding DNA: TGTGCCAGTAGCCTCCAGGCGTACTCTGGAAACACCATATATTTT. The full variable domain, with the rest looked up from reference TRBV19 and TRBJ1-3, is DGGITQSPKYLFRKEGQNVTLSCEQNLNHDAMYWYRQDPGQGLRLIYYSQIVNDFQKGDIAEGYSVSREKKESFPLTVTSAQKNPTAFYLCASSLQAYSGNTIYFGEGSWLTVV.

V gene TRBV27 combines with J gene TRBJ1-5; D remains ambiguous. The germline V gene encodes CDR1 MNHEY and CDR2 SMNVEV (reference sequence). The ends were cut back, 2 bases at V and 3 bases at J, with 8 bases in the middle. This CDR3 comprises 14 residues. The CDR3 sequence is CASSLAQNNQPQHF. In DNA form, the CDR3 reads TGTGCCAGCAGTTTAGCACAGAACAATCAGCCCCAGCATTTT.

This chain connects TRBV7-2 to TRBJ2-7, with D perhaps being TRBD1 or TRBD2 (6 bases each). This CDR3 has 13 amino acids. Germline V gene data show CDR1 as SGHTA and CDR2 as FQGNSA. V lost 4 bases, J lost 5 bases, and 12 bases lay in between. The CDR3, as DNA: TGTGCCAGCAGCTCACCCGGGGGCCACGAGCAGTACTTC. This encodes CASSSPGGHEQYF.

V and J are TRBV5-1 and TRBJ2-5, with 7 bases matching TRBD1. The CDR3 loop spans 14 amino acids. With V trimmed by 8 bases and J by 5 bases, 12 bases remained unmatched. Germline CDR1 and CDR2: SGHRS and YFSETQ. CDR3 nucleotide sequence: TGCGCCAGTAGGACGTCCGGACAGGCGGAGACCCAGTACTTC. This encodes CASRTSGQAETQYF. Combining the CDR3 with reference TRBV5-1 and TRBJ2-5 gives the whole variable domain KAGVTQTPRYLIKTRGQQVTLSCSPISGHRSVSWYQQTPGQGLQFLFEYFSETQRNKGNFPGRFSGRQFSNSRSEMNVSTLELGDSALYLCASRTSGQAETQYFGPGTRLLVL.